One TCR beta chain is described in this entry. The data stem from a study of immune evolution from preneoplasia to lung adenocarcinoma. Data came from immunoSEQ multiplex PCR; TCRdb stores just in-frame clones and leaves some out. This table has roughly 6,700 clones, roughly three quarters appearing once. This TCR derives from a person aged 70 to 85 with lung adenocarcinoma. The sample consisted of FFPE minimally invasive lung adenocarcinoma tissue.

The chain's CDR3 is CASSLAGTSGIGTGELFF. The CDR3 DNA follows: TGCGCCAGCAGCTTGGCCGGTACTAGCGGGATTGGAACCGGGGAGCTGTTTTTT. The chain uses TRBV5-1 and TRBJ2-2, with 10 bases identical to TRBD2. The junction had 10 bases not matched to a gene; V was cut back by 0 bases and J by 5 bases. The CDR3 sequence is 18 residues long. From germline, CDR1 is SGHRS and CDR2 YFSETQ.